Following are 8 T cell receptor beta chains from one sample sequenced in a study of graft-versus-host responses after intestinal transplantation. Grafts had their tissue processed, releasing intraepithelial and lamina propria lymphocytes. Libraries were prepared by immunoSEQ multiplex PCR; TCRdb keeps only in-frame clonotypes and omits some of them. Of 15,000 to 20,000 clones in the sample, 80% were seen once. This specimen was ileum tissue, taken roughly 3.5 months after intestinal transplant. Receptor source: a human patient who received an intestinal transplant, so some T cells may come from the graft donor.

CDR3: CASSSPPQAGGYGYTF. The CDR3 nucleotides are TGCGCCAGCAGTTCCCCGCCTCAAGCTGGCGGGTATGGCTACACCTTC. This chain links TRBV10-2 with TRBJ1-2; D gene unclear. Germline values: CDR1 WSHSY, CDR2 SAAADI. The CDR3 runs 16 residues. The V end lost 5 bases, the J end lost 5 bases, and 21 bases lay between the germline ends.

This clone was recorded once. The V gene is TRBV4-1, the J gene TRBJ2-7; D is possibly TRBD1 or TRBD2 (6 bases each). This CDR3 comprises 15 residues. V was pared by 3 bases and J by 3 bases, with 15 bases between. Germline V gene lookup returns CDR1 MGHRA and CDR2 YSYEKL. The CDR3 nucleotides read TGCGCCAGCAGCCAGGGGGGCGAGTGGGTCTACGAGCAGTACTTC. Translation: CASSQGGEWVYEQYF.

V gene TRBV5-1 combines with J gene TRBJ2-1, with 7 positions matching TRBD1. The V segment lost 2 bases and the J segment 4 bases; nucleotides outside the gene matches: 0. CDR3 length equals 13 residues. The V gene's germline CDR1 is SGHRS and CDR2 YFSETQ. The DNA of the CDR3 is TGCGCCAGCAGCTTACAGGGGTACAATGAGCAGTTCTTC. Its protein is CASSLQGYNEQFF.

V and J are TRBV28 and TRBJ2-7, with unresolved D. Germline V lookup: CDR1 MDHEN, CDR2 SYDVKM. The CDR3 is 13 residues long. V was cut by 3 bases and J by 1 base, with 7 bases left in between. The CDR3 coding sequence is TGTGCCAGCAGTTTTTTGGGGTCCTACGAGCAGTACTTC. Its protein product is CASSFLGSYEQYF.

The CDR3 DNA reads TGTGCCAGCAGCGGAGGACGGGACAGCGCCACCGGGGAGCTGTTTTTT. Translation: CASSGGRDSATGELFF. The chain combines TRBV9 with TRBJ2-2; 7 bases agree with TRBD1. This CDR3 comprises 16 residues. V was clipped by 3 bases and J by 4 bases; unmatched bases: 9. Germline CDR1 reads SGDLS; CDR2 reads YYNGEE.

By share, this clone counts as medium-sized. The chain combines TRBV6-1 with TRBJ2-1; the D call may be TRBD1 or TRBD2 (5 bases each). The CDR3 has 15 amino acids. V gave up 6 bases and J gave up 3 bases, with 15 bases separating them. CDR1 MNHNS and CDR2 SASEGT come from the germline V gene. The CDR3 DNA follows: TGTGCCAGCAGGGGGAGTGGGACCGACTACAATGAGCAGTTCTTC. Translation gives CASRGSGTDYNEQFF.

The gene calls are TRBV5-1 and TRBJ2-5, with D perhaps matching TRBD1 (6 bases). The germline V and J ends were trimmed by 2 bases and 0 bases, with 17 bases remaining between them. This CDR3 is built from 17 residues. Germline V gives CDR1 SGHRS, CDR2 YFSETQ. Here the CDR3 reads CASSFPRGAEYQETQYF. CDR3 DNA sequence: TGCGCCAGCAGCTTCCCCAGGGGAGCGGAGTACCAAGAGACCCAGTACTTC.

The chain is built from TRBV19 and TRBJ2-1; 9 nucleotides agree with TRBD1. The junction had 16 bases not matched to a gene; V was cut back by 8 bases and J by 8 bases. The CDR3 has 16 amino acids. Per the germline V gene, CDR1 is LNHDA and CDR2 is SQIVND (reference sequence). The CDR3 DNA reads TGTGCCAGTGTCCATGAGGGACAGGGTGTTTGTCATGAGCAGTTCTTC. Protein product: CASVHEGQGVCHEQFF.